Below, 29 T cell receptor beta chains from the same sample are listed, as sequenced in a study of CD8 T cell repertoires and HIV-1 epitope variants. The antigens of these receptors remain unknown. Clones were sequenced by immunoSEQ multiplex PCR, and TCRdb holds only the in-frame ones, with some missing. The table shows about 3,600 clones, with about three quarters occurring only once. The specimen was cultured CD8+ T cells derived from PBMCs. The receptors stem from a male donor with HIV.

The chain carries TRBV19 and TRBJ2-1, with 7 bases matching TRBD2. The V gene end was trimmed by 8 bases and the J gene end by 5 bases; junction bases not matched to a gene: 3. The CDR3 extends over 12 amino acids. Per germline, CDR1 LNHDA and CDR2 SQIVND (reference sequence). The chain's CDR3 is CASWGGNNEQFF. CDR3 DNA: TGTGCCAGTTGGGGGGGGAACAATGAGCAGTTCTTC.

The rearrangement links TRBV29-1 to TRBJ1-3; D remains ambiguous. The germline V and J ends were trimmed by 3 bases and 4 bases, with 4 bases remaining between them. The germline V gene encodes CDR1 SQVTM and CDR2 ANQGSEA. The CDR3 has 11 amino acids. The CDR3 sequence: CSVEAGNTIYF. CDR3 DNA: TGCAGCGTTGAGGCGGGAAACACCATATATTTT.

The chain couples TRBV6-1 to TRBJ2-2; the D call may be TRBD1 or TRBD2 (5 bases each). The CDR3 consists of 15 residues. Germline lookup yields CDR1 MNHNS and CDR2 SASEGT. The V gene lost 8 bases and the J gene lost 4 bases, with 17 bases spanning the gap. The CDR3 bases are TGTGCCAGCGACACCGGGACCCCCTCCACCGGGGAGCTGTTTTTT. The encoded protein is CASDTGTPSTGELFF.

The rearrangement links TRBV6-5 to TRBJ2-7; D perhaps matches TRBD1 (6 bases). CDR1 and CDR2 from the germline V gene are MNHEY and SVGAGI. CDR3 length: 13 amino acids. V shed 0 bases and J shed 3 bases, with 6 bases lying between them. The CDR3 sequence is CASSYSQGYEQYF. The CDR3 coding sequence is TGTGCCAGCAGTTACTCACAGGGCTACGAGCAGTACTTC.

V and J are TRBV7-6 and TRBJ2-7; no clear D. The length of the CDR3 is 15 residues. The V and J ends lost 1 base and 3 bases respectively, with 13 bases between them. CDR1 and CDR2 (germline): SGHVS, FNYEAQ. CDR3 in DNA: TGTGCCAGCAGCTTAGAGGCAGACTCCTACTACGAGCAGTACTTC. It encodes CASSLEADSYYEQYF. Full variable domain (rest looked up from reference TRBV7-6 and TRBJ2-7): GAGVSQSPRYKVTKRGQDVALRCDPISGHVSLYWYRQALGQGPEFLTYFNYEAQQDKSGLPNDRFSAERPEGSISTLTIQRTEQRDSAMYRCASSLEADSYYEQYFGPGTRLTVT.

The chain employs TRBV6-1 and TRBJ2-7, with D perhaps TRBD1 (6 bases). The CDR3 covers 13 residues. The V end was cut by 4 bases, the J end by 4 bases, with 11 bases between. Germline V gene sequence: CDR1 MNHNS, CDR2 SASEGT. The CDR3 spells CASSGPGQYEQYF. Written as DNA, the CDR3 is TGTGCCAGCAGTGGACCTGGACAGTACGAGCAGTACTTC.

The rearrangement uses TRBV6-5 and TRBJ2-1; D gene unclear. V lost 2 bases and J 9 bases, leaving 11 bases between the germline ends. The CDR3 is 13 amino acids. Germline lookup yields CDR1 MNHEY and CDR2 SVGAGI. The chain's CDR3 is CASSYGITGEQFF. The CDR3 DNA sequence: TGTGCCAGCAGTTACGGGATCACCGGTGAGCAGTTCTTC.

The chain carries TRBV6-5 and TRBJ2-7; 9 bases agree with TRBD1. The CDR3 is 14 residues long. Germline CDR1 reads MNHEY; CDR2 reads SVGAGI. The J segment lost 2 bases and the V segment lost 3 bases, leaving 2 bases of the junction unmatched. Written as DNA, the CDR3 is TGTGCCAGCAGTTATACAGGGGGCGCCTACGAGCAGTACTTC. Translating it yields CASSYTGGAYEQYF.

This clone was recorded once. This chain connects TRBV15 to TRBJ1-1; D not resolved. Germline V lookup: CDR1 LNHNV, CDR2 YYDKDF (reference sequence). This CDR3 is 15 amino acids long. Trimming cost V 0 bases and J 5 bases, with 13 bases left between them. The DNA of the CDR3 is TGTGCCACCAGCAGAGACCGAGGGCGGTGGACTGAAGCTTTCTTT. It encodes CATSRDRGRWTEAFF.

The rearrangement uses TRBV5-1 and TRBJ2-7; D gene ambiguous. This CDR3 is 14 amino acids long. Deletions cut 0 bases from V and 4 bases from J, with 11 bases between. Per the germline V gene, CDR1 is SGHRS and CDR2 is YFSETQ. CDR3 sequence: CASSLDGYSYEQYF. The CDR3 coding sequence is TGCGCCAGCAGCTTGGATGGGTACAGTTACGAGCAGTACTTC.

The CDR3 bases are TGTGCCAGCAGTTACCGGGACAGGCTATACAATGAGCAGTTCTTC. It codes for CASSYRDRLYNEQFF. This rearrangement joins TRBV6-5 to TRBJ2-1; 8 bases fit TRBD1. V shed 2 bases, J shed 4 bases, and the junction held 4 bases outside the gene matches. The CDR3 runs 15 residues. Germline V gene data show CDR1 as MNHEY and CDR2 as SVGAGI.

The chain uses TRBV28 and TRBJ2-5, with D uncertain. The V and J ends lost 4 bases and 1 base respectively, with 13 bases between them. The CDR3 runs 15 residues. Germline V gives CDR1 MDHEN, CDR2 SYDVKM. CDR3 nucleotides: TGTGCCAGCAGTTCCCCTGACATGTCCCAAGAGACCCAGTACTTC. Translated, it gives CASSSPDMSQETQYF.

This clone was seen a few times. The chain uses TRBV27 and TRBJ2-3, with 10 bases that match TRBD2. Germline lookup yields CDR1 MNHEY and CDR2 SMNVEV (reference sequence). J was trimmed by 4 bases and V by 6 bases; bases with no gene match: 4. The CDR3 spans 14 residues. The CDR3 DNA follows: TGTGCCAGCAGCCTCAGCGGGGGGGCAGATACGCAGTATTTT. Residues: CASSLSGGADTQYF.

This clone was observed a handful of times. V is TRBV6-5 and J is TRBJ1-2; 9 bases map to TRBD1. The germline V gene has CDR1 MNHEY and CDR2 SVGAGI. The CDR3 covers 14 residues. The trim removed 8 bases at V and 5 bases at J, leaving 9 bases unmatched. The CDR3 sequence: CASGRTGEGYGYTF. The CDR3 nucleotides are TGTGCCAGCGGGCGGACAGGGGAAGGGTATGGCTACACCTTC.

The chain has TRBV5-1 and TRBJ2-7; 7 bases match TRBD1. With V trimmed by 6 bases and J by 6 bases, 15 bases remained unmatched. The CDR3 runs 15 residues. Germline V gives CDR1 SGHRS, CDR2 YFSETQ. CDR3 residues: CASTLGGQMPFEQYF. DNA of the CDR3: TGCGCCAGCACCTTAGGGGGACAGATGCCGTTCGAGCAGTACTTC.

This chain uses TRBV4-3 with TRBJ1-4, with 9 bases identical to TRBD1. V trimming: 0 bases; J trimming: 0 bases; junction bases outside the gene matches: 2. The germline V gene has CDR1 LGHNA and CDR2 YSLEER. This CDR3 is 17 amino acids long. The CDR3 region is CASSQDGTGTTNEKLFF. CDR3 DNA sequence: TGCGCCAGCAGCCAAGACGGGACAGGGACAACTAATGAAAAACTGTTTTTT.

The gene calls are TRBV7-6 and TRBJ2-7; D is perhaps TRBD1 (5 bases). CDR1 and CDR2 from the germline V gene are SGHVS and FNYEAQ. The CDR3 sequence is 19 residues long. Deletions cut 5 bases from V and 1 base from J, with 27 bases between. The chain's CDR3 is CASSAYLTFYQGSSYEQYF. The CDR3 DNA sequence: TGTGCCAGCAGCGCTTACCTCACGTTTTACCAGGGATCTTCCTACGAGCAGTACTTC.

This chain connects TRBV6-5 to TRBJ1-1; D uncertain. V lost 2 bases and J lost 0, with 7 bases in between. CDR1 MNHEY and CDR2 SVGAGI come from the germline V gene. The CDR3 extends over 14 amino acids. The CDR3 loop is CASSYERMNTEAFF. In DNA form, the CDR3 reads TGTGCCAGCAGTTACGAACGGATGAACACTGAAGCTTTCTTT.

The chain uses TRBV7-6 and TRBJ1-1, with D maybe TRBD1 (5 bases). V dropped 5 bases and J dropped 2 bases, with 12 bases sitting between them. The germline V gene has CDR1 SGHVS and CDR2 FNYEAQ. The CDR3 length is 14 residues. DNA of the CDR3: TGTGCCAGCAGCCTAGGGGTTCTTAACACTGAAGCTTTCTTT. It specifies CASSLGVLNTEAFF.

In its sample, this clone was seen a few times. The V call is TRBV7-9, the J call TRBJ2-2; D is unclear. The CDR3 spans 13 residues. Germline V gene data show CDR1 as SEHNR and CDR2 as FQNEAQ (reference sequence). The V end lost 3 bases, the J end lost 8 bases, and 10 bases lay between the germline ends. The CDR3 sequence: CASSLKSSGELFF. For the CDR3, the DNA is TGTGCCAGCAGCTTGAAGAGTTCTGGGGAGCTGTTTTTT.

This chain uses TRBV13 with TRBJ2-7; 9 nucleotides align to TRBD2. The CDR3 extends over 14 amino acids. J lost 5 bases, V lost 5 bases, and 7 bases had no gene match. The germline V gene encodes CDR1 PRHDT and CDR2 FYEKMQ (reference sequence). The CDR3 DNA reads TGTGCCAGCAGCCCTGGACTAGCGATTGACGAGCAGTACTTC. It yields the protein CASSPGLAIDEQYF. The full variable domain, its missing parts supplied by reference TRBV13 and TRBJ2-7, is AAGVIQSPRHLIKEKRETATLKCYPIPRHDTVYWYQQGPGQDPQFLISFYEKMQSDKGSIPDRFSAQQFSDYHSELNMSSLELGDSALYFCASSPGLAIDEQYFGPGTRLTVT.

This chain joins TRBV6-6 and TRBJ2-1; tentative D call: TRBD2 (7 bases). Germline V gene lookup returns CDR1 MNHNY and CDR2 SVGAGI (reference sequence). Trimming took off 10 bases at V and 9 bases at J, with 19 bases between the two ends. The CDR3 length is 13 residues. The CDR3 loop reads CATRPGGLREQFF. The CDR3 coding sequence is TGTGCCACCCGCCCCGGGGGGCTACGTGAGCAGTTCTTC.

This clone was detected a few times. The chain has TRBV28 and TRBJ2-7; D is perhaps TRBD1 (6 bases). The CDR3 spans 14 residues. V shed 6 bases and J shed 1 base, with 13 bases lying between them. The germline V gene has CDR1 MDHEN and CDR2 SYDVKM. CDR3 loop: CASRPGDTSYEQYF. CDR3 sequence (DNA): TGTGCCAGCAGACCCGGGGACACTTCCTACGAGCAGTACTTC.

Relative to its sample, this clone is medium-sized. V gene TRBV6-5 combines with J gene TRBJ2-2, with D perhaps matching TRBD1 (6 bases). Trimming shortened V by 6 bases and J by 4 bases, and 9 bases separated the two germline ends. Germline CDR1 and CDR2: MNHEY and SVGAGI. The CDR3 is 13 amino acids. The CDR3 DNA sequence: TGTGCCAGCAGCTCGGACAGCACCGGGGAGCTGTTTTTT. It codes for CASSSDSTGELFF.

This chain links TRBV5-4 with TRBJ2-1; 8 bases match TRBD1. J was trimmed by 6 bases and V by 0 bases; bases with no gene match: 8. The CDR3 totals 16 residues. Germline CDR1 SGHNT, CDR2 YYREEE (reference sequence). The CDR3 DNA sequence: TGTGCCAGCAGCTTGGTTGTTGGCGGGACAGGCAATGAGCAGTTCTTC. Its protein product is CASSLVVGGTGNEQFF.

This clone is termed medium-sized. The chain joins TRBV28 to TRBJ2-5; TRBD1 matches at 8 bases. The CDR3 consists of 15 residues. The V gene end was trimmed by 4 bases and the J gene end by 1 base; junction bases not matched to a gene: 5. The germline CDR1 and CDR2 sequences are MDHEN and SYDVKM. The CDR3 loop is CASSSPDRAQETQYF. The CDR3 bases are TGTGCCAGCAGTTCCCCGGACAGGGCCCAAGAGACCCAGTACTTC.

CDR3 loop: CASRPSTEEKLFF. The DNA for the CDR3 is TGCGCCAGCAGACCTTCTACCGAGGAAAAACTGTTTTTT. V usage is TRBV4-1 and J usage is TRBJ1-4, with D uncertain. V was clipped by 6 bases and J by 8 bases, with 13 bases between them. This CDR3 contains 13 residues. Germline CDR1 reads MGHRA; CDR2 reads YSYEKL.

The chain employs TRBV23-1 and TRBJ2-7; D is perhaps TRBD1 or TRBD2 (5 bases each). TRBV23-1 is annotated as an ORF whose role is uncertain. Trimming removed 0 bases at V and 3 bases at J, with 18 bases between. The CDR3 is made up of 17 amino acids. Here the CDR3 reads CASSQSGDGAAIYEQYF. The CDR3 region has the DNA TGCGCCAGCAGTCAATCGGGGGACGGGGCAGCGATCTACGAGCAGTACTTC.

V gene TRBV11-3 combines with J gene TRBJ2-3; TRBD1 matches at 7 bases. CDR1 and CDR2 from the germline V gene are SGHNT and YENEEA. The J segment lost 2 bases and the V segment lost 5 bases, leaving 13 bases of the junction unmatched. CDR3 length: 17 amino acids. CDR3 region: CASSPGQANSDTDTQYF. The CDR3 nucleotides read TGTGCCAGCAGCCCTGGACAGGCCAATTCCGACACAGATACGCAGTATTTT. Based on the CDR3 plus reference TRBV11-3 and TRBJ2-3, the full variable domain is EAGVVQSPRYKIIEKKQPVAFWCNPISGHNTLYWYLQNLGQGPELLIRYENEEAVDDSQLPKDRFSAERLKGVDSTLKIQPAELGDSAVYLCASSPGQANSDTDTQYFGPGTRLTVL.